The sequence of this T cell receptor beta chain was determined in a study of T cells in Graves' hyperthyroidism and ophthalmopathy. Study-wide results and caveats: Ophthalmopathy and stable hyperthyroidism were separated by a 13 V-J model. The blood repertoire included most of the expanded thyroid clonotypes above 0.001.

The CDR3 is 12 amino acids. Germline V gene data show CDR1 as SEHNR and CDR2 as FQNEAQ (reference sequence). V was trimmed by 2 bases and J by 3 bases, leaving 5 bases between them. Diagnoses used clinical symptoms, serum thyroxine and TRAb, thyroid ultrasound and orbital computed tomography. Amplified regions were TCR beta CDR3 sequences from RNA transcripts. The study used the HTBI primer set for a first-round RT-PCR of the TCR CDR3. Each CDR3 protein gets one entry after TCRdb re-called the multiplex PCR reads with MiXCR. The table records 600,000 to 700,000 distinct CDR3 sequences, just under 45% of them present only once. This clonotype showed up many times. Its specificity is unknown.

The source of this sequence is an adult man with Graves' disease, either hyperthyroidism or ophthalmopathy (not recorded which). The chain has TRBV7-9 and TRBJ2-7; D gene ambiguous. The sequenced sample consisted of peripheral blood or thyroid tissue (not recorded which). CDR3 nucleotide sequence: TGTGCCAGCAGCTTAAGGGTCTACGAGCAGTACTTC. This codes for CASSLRVYEQYF.